This T cell receptor (beta chain) came from a study of cytomegalovirus exposure and HLA in healthy donors. Per the germline V gene, CDR1 is LNHNV and CDR2 is YYDKDF (reference sequence). This CDR3 has 16 amino acids. Primers: 60 Vbeta forward and 13 Jbeta reverse. Clones were read by immunoSEQ multiplex PCR, and TCRdb kept only the in-frame ones, dropping some. The profile covers fewer than 120,000 clones, with over 60% appearing a single time and around 15% taken by the ten largest. Turning to this clone: Its specificity is not known. The junction departs from the called germline gene at one end, perhaps through a read error.

Overall study results and limits: As a later analysis showed, a missense DCLRE1C variant was linked to trimming of TCR beta V- and J-genes.

The specimen sequenced was PBMCs. The source of this sequence is a man under 40 in good health and CMV-seropositive. V usage is TRBV15 and J usage is TRBJ1-6; maybe TRBD1 (6 bases). CDR3 protein: CATSRDRRRGNPPLHF. The CDR3 nucleotides read TGTGCCACCAGCAGAGATCGGCGCAGGGGTAATCCACCCCTCCACTTT.